This TCR beta chain originates from a study of T cells after yellow fever vaccination. General study findings and limits: Although most clonotypes did not, a small share appeared in both CD4 and CD8 compartments.

This clonotype was counted only a few times. The antigen remains unidentified. Unmatched junction bases numbered 4, after V lost 4 bases and J lost 7 bases. CDR3 length: 14 amino acids. Germline CDR1 SGHKS, CDR2 YYEKEE (reference sequence). Using its own MiXCR run on the 5' RACE reads, TCRdb lists one record per CDR3 protein. The sample lists about 350,000 distinct CDR3 sequences; 7% to 9% were seen once. The TCR comes from a man younger than 30 who received the YFV17D yellow fever vaccine. The chain is built from TRBV5-5 and TRBJ2-2; 10 bases are a match to TRBD2. The starting material was PBMCs, obtained 45 days after the first yellow fever vaccination. The CDR3: CASSLRTSGGELFF. CDR3 nucleotides: TGTGCCAGCAGCCTACGGACTAGCGGCGGGGAGCTGTTTTTT.